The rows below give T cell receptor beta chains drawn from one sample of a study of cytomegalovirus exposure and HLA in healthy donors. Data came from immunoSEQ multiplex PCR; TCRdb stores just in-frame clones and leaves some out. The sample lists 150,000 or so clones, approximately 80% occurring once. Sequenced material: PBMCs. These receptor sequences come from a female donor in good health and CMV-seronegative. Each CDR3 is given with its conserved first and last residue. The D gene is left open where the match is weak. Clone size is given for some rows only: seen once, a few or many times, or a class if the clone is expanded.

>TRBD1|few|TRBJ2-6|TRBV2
CASRTGGASGANVLTF
TGTGCCAGCAGGACAGGGGGCGCTTCTGGGGCCAACGTCCTGACTTTC
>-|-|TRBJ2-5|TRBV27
CASSLSEIGRGTARTQYF
TGTGCCAGCAGTTTATCGGAGATAGGCAGGGGAACGGCGAGGACCCAGTACTTC
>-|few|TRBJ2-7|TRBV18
CASSPNRNAYEQYF
TGTGCCAGCTCCCCCAACAGGAACGCCTACGAGCAGTACTTC
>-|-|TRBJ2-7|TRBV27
CASSLRDNSYEQYF
TGTGCCAGCAGTTTAAGGGACAACTCCTACGAGCAGTACTTC
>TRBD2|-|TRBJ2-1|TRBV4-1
CASSQGATSRGGDEQFF
TGCGCCAGCAGCCAAGGGGCGACTAGCCGGGGAGGGGATGAGCAGTTCTTC
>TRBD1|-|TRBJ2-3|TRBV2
CASTRQGGRGTQYF
TGTGCCAGCACAAGACAGGGGGGCCGTGGGACGCAGTATTTT
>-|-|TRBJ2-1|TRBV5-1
CASSLSIREPANEQFF
TGCGCCAGCAGCTTGTCAATCCGGGAACCCGCCAATGAGCAGTTCTTC
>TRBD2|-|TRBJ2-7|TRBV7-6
CASSSTASSGTLTYEQYF
TGTGCCAGCAGCTCAACGGCAAGTAGCGGGACGCTTACCTACGAGCAGTACTTC
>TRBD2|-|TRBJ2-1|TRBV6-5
CASRRSALAGGEQFF
TGTGCCAGCAGGAGATCCGCGCTAGCGGGAGGTGAGCAGTTCTTC
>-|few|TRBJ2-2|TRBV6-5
CASSGGQDTGELFF
TGTGCCAGCAGTGGAGGTCAGGACACCGGGGAGCTGTTTTTT
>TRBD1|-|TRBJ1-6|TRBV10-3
CAISESGQGVSPLHF
TGTGCCATCAGTGAGTCGGGACAGGGGGTCTCACCCCTCCACTTT
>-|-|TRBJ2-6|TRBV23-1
CASSQSFPLSGANGLTF
TGCGCCAGCAGTCAATCGTTCCCGTTATCTGGGGCCAACGGCCTGACTTTC
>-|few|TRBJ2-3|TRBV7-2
CASSLTNTGTESTDTQYF
TGTGCCAGCAGCCTCACTAATACCGGGACTGAAAGCACAGATACGCAGTATTTT
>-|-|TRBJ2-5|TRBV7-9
CASSNGRAETQYF
TGTGCCAGCAGCAACGGCAGGGCAGAGACCCAGTACTTC
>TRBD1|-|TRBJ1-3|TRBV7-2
CASSFRQGYSGNTIYF
TGTGCCAGCAGCTTCCGACAGGGTTATTCTGGAAACACCATATATTTT
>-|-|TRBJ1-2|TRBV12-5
CASGLAGDGYTF
TGTGCTAGTGGTTTGGCAGGGGATGGCTACACCTTC
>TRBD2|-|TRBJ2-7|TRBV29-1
CSVEEWTSTGEQYF
TGCAGCGTTGAAGAGTGGACTAGTACCGGCGAGCAGTACTTC
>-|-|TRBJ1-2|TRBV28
CASRAGTRGYTF
TGTGCCAGCAGAGCAGGGACTCGTGGCTACACCTTC
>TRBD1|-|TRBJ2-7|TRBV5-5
CASDQDRGREQYF
TGTGCCAGCGACCAAGACAGGGGGCGGGAGCAGTACTTC
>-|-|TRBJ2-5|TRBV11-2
CASSLARGRETQYF
TGTGCCAGCAGCTTAGCTCGAGGGCGAGAGACCCAGTACTTC